These 14 T cell receptor beta chains originate from one sample sequenced in a study of T-cell memory formation after mild COVID-19. TCRdb itself ran the 5' RACE reads through MiXCR, one entry per CDR3 protein. The sample has 250,000 to 400,000 distinct CDR3 sequences, over 11% seen once; the top ten hold around 20%. Input material: PBMCs or a T cell subset sorted from them (not recorded which). These receptors all stem from a man aged 18 to 29 who had mild COVID-19 (a few samples of this study predate the infection). Cell type and time point are not known.

This clonotype has a handful of counts. V gene TRBV5-5 combines with J gene TRBJ2-7; 8 bases match TRBD1. The V and J ends lost 4 bases and 3 bases, in that order; junction bases with no gene match: 9. Per germline, CDR1 SGHKS and CDR2 YYEKEE (reference sequence). This CDR3 has 15 residues. As DNA, the CDR3 is TGTGCCAGCAGCCAGGGGGCCCTAATCTACTACGAGCAGTACGTC. Protein sequence: CASSQGALIYYEQYV.

CDR3 DNA sequence: TGCGCCAGCAGCTTGGCCAGGAGCGGGCCCCAAGAGACCCAGTACTTC. Encoded protein: CASSLARSGPQETQYF. The rearrangement uses TRBV5-1 and TRBJ2-5; TRBD2 might be the D (6 bases). Trimming removed 0 bases from V and 1 base from J, with 13 bases in between. CDR3 length: 16 residues. CDR1 SGHRS and CDR2 YFSETQ come from the germline V gene.

This clonotype was seen only a few times. This chain joins TRBV5-4 and TRBJ2-2; D is undetermined. The CDR3 length is 12 residues. Germline assignment: CDR1 SGHNT and CDR2 YYREEE (reference sequence). Trimming stripped 4 bases from V and 3 bases from J, with 4 bases between. The CDR3: CASSDYTGELFF. The CDR3 DNA reads TGTGCCAGCAGCGACTACACCGGGGAGCTGTTTTTT. Full variable domain (rest looked up from reference TRBV5-4 and TRBJ2-2): ETGVTQSPTHLIKTRGQQVTLRCSSQSGHNTVSWYQQALGQGPQFIFQYYREEENGRGNFPPRFSGLQFPNYSSELNVNALELDDSALYLCASSDYTGELFFGEGSRLTVL.

The V call is TRBV5-1, the J call TRBJ2-7, with D possibly TRBD1 on 6 matching bases. The CDR3 extends over 15 amino acids. Germline CDR1 and CDR2: SGHRS and YFSETQ. Trimming took 4 bases from V and 4 from J, leaving 18 bases between them. CDR3 protein: CASSPIYQDSYEQYF. The CDR3 bases are TGCGCCAGCAGCCCGATCTACCAGGACAGTTACGAGCAGTACTTC.

This clonotype was seen many times. The chain recombines TRBV6-2 or TRBV6-3 with TRBJ1-5; the D gene is possibly TRBD1 (5 bases). The CDR3 is 13 residues long. V was cut by 7 bases and J by 5 bases, with 12 bases left in between. Germline V CDR1 and CDR2: MNHEY, SVGEGT. This CDR3 reads CASKRDGDQPQHF. DNA of the CDR3: TGTGCCAGCAAAAGGGACGGGGATCAGCCCCAGCATTTT.

This clonotype was counted ten times or more. This chain joins TRBV28 and TRBJ1-2; D uncertain. The ends were cut back, 3 bases at V and 7 bases at J, with 24 bases in the middle. The CDR3 runs to 17 residues. Per germline, CDR1 MDHEN and CDR2 SYDVKM. The CDR3 sequence is CASSFLKEGRGRSGYTF. The CDR3 DNA reads as TGTGCCAGCAGTTTCCTCAAAGAGGGTCGGGGTCGGTCTGGCTACACCTTC.

This clonotype was recorded a few times. The chain employs TRBV12-3 or TRBV12-4 and TRBJ1-6; 7 nucleotides agree with TRBD1. The CDR3 has 14 amino acids. J gave up 9 bases and V 6 bases, and 8 bases lay outside the gene matches. CDR3 sequence (DNA): TGTGCCAGCAGCCCCGACAGGGTGACTTCACCCCTCCACTTT. Its protein product is CASSPDRVTSPLHF.

This clonotype was observed a few times. This sequence joins TRBV3-1 and TRBJ1-1; D remains ambiguous. Deletions cut 5 bases from V and 4 bases from J, with 14 bases between. The CDR3 has 14 residues. Germline CDR1 reads LGHDT; CDR2 reads YNNKEL (reference sequence). The CDR3 protein is CASSKSWDSTEAFF. The CDR3 DNA follows: TGTGCCAGCAGCAAGTCGTGGGATAGCACTGAAGCTTTCTTT.

This clonotype has just a few counts. The rearrangement uses TRBV9 and TRBJ2-2, with 7 bases identical to TRBD2. This CDR3 is built from 14 residues. In germline, CDR1 is SGDLS, CDR2 YYNGEE. Trimming took 4 bases from V and 7 from J; bases not matched to a gene: 7. The CDR3 protein is CASSSILAFGELFF. CDR3 sequence (DNA): TGTGCCAGCAGCTCCATACTAGCGTTCGGGGAGCTGTTTTTT. Looking up the rest from reference TRBV9 and TRBJ2-2 gives the full variable domain: DSGVTQTPKHLITATGQRVTLRCSPRSGDLSVYWYQQSLDQGLQFLIQYYNGEERAKGNILERFSAQQFPDLHSELNLSSLELGDSALYFCASSSILAFGELFFGEGSRLTVL.

The chain combines TRBV18 with TRBJ2-7; the match to TRBD1 covers 9 bases. Trimming at V came to 3 bases and at J to 6 bases, leaving 9 bases not matched to a gene. Germline V gene lookup returns CDR1 KGHSH and CDR2 LQKENI. The CDR3 runs to 15 residues. CDR3 nucleotide sequence: TGTGCCAGCTCACCGGGACAGGGCCGTTTGAGCGAGCAGTACGTC. Its protein product is CASSPGQGRLSEQYV.

This clonotype was observed a few times. The rearrangement uses TRBV7-2 and TRBJ2-7; no clear D gene. Trimming removed 0 bases at V and 6 bases at J, with 3 bases between. CDR3 length equals 11 residues. CDR1 and CDR2 (germline): SGHTA, FQGNSA. The DNA of the CDR3 is TGTGCCAGCAGCTTAGCAGTCGAGCAGTACTTC. Translation: CASSLAVEQYF. Full variable domain (outside the CDR3, taken from reference TRBV7-2 and TRBJ2-7): GAGVSQSPSNKVTEKGKDVELRCDPISGHTALYWYRQSLGQGLEFLIYFQGNSAPDKSGLPSDRFSAERTGGSVSTLTIQRTQQEDSAVYLCASSLAVEQYFGPGTRLTVT.

This clonotype was observed at least ten times. The chain combines TRBV7-2 with TRBJ2-5; D remains unclear. Germline V gives CDR1 SGHTA, CDR2 FQGNSA. CDR3 length: 13 amino acids. V was clipped by 1 base and J by 4 bases, with 7 bases between them. CDR3 DNA: TGTGCCAGCAGCTTAGGTTTTCGAGAGACCCAGTACTTC. Translated, it gives CASSLGFRETQYF.

This clonotype was observed a few times. V is TRBV7-8 and J is TRBJ2-3; 8 bases match TRBD2. J gave up 1 base and V 1 base, and 10 bases lay outside the gene matches. The CDR3 totals 18 residues. Looked up from germline, CDR1 is SGHVS and CDR2 is FQNEAQ. This CDR3 is CASSLVVGLVGGTDTQYF. In DNA form, the CDR3 reads TGTGCCAGCAGCTTAGTAGTGGGACTAGTTGGGGGCACAGATACGCAGTATTTT.

The table lists this clonotype with many counts. This rearrangement joins TRBV12-3 or TRBV12-4 to TRBJ1-5; unclear D gene. The V and J ends lost 3 bases and 0 bases respectively, with 9 bases between them. This CDR3 spans 15 amino acids. CDR3 in amino acids: CASSFMAGSNQPQHF. DNA for the CDR3: TGTGCCAGCAGTTTTATGGCAGGTAGCAATCAGCCCCAGCATTTT.